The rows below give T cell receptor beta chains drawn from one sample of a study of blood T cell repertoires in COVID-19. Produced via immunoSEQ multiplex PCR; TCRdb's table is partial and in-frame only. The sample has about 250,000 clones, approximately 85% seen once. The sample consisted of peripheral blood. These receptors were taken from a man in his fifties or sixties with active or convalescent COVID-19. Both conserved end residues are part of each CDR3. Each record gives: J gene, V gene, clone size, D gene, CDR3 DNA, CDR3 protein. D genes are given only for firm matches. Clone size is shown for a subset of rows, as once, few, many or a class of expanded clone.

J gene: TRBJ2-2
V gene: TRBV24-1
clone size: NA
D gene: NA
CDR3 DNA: TGTGCCGGCGCCCACTACCGGGACACCAGTGCCGGGGAGCTGTTTTTT
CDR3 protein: CAGAHYRDTSAGELFF

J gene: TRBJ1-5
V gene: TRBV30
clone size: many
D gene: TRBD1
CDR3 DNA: TGTGCCTGGACCGCCGGACAGGGTGAAAATCAGCCCCAGCATTTT
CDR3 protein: CAWTAGQGENQPQHF

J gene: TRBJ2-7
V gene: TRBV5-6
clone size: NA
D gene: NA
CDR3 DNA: TGTGCCAGCAGCTCGGGCTGGGACTCCCCCGGCGTCGAGTACTTC
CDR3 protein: CASSSGWDSPGVEYF

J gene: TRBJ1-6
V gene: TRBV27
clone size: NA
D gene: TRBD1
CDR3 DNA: TGTGCCAGCAGTTTCTACGTGACAGGGTCGAATTCACCCCTCCACTTT
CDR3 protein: CASSFYVTGSNSPLHF

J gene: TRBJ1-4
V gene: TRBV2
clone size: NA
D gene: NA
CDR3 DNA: TGTGCCACCGCCCACAGCCGGGGGGGGGCCGGCGAAAAACTGTTTTTT
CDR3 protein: CATAHSRGGAGEKLFF

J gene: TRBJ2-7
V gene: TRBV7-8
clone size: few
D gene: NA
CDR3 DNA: TGTGCCAGCAGCTCAGACAGGTTAAACGAGCAGTACTTC
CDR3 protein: CASSSDRLNEQYF

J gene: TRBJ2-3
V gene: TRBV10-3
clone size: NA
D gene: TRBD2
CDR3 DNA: TGTGCCATCAGAGGGGGAGGTGTAGCGGGAGCCACAGATACGCAGTATTTT
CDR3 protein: CAIRGGGVAGATDTQYF

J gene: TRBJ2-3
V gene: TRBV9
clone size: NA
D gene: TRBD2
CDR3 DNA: TGTGCCAGCAGCGTCACTAGCGGGAGTGGGGATACGCAGTATTTT
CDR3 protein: CASSVTSGSGDTQYF

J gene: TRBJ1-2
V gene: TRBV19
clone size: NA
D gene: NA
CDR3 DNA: TGTGCCAGTAGAGGGGCCTATGGCTACACCTTC
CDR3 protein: CASRGAYGYTF

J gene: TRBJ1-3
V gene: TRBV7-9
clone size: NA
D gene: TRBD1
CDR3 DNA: TGTGCCAGCAGCTTAGGTCGGGCAGGGGGCGCGTCGGACACCATATATTTT
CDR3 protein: CASSLGRAGGASDTIYF

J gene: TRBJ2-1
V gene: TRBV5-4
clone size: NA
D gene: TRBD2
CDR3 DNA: TGTGCCAGAGGGCGCGGGAGGGACAATGAGCAGTTCTTC
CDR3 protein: CARGRGRDNEQFF

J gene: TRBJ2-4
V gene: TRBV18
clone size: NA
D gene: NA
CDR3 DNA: TGTGCCAGCTCACCATCCGGGGTAGCCGGTGGTCCCCGCCTCTACTTC
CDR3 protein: CASSPSGVAGGPRLYF

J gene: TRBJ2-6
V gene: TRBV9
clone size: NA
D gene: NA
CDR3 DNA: TGTGCCAGCAGCGTAAACGGACAGGACTACTCTGGGGCCAACGTCCTGACTTTC
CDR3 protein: CASSVNGQDYSGANVLTF

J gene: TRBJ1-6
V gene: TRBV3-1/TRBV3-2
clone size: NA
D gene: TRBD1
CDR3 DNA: TGTGCCAGCAGCCAAGTACAGGGGATAAGGTCACCCCTCCACTTT
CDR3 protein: CASSQVQGIRSPLHF

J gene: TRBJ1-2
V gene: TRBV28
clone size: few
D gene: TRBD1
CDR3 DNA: TGTGCCACCGCGGAGGGGGCATTTCGAAATGGCTACACCTTC
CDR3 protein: CATAEGAFRNGYTF

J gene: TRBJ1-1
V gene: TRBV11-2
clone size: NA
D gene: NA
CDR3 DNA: TGTGCCAGCAGCTTGGGGGGACTTGTGAACACTGAAGCTTTCTTT
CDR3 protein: CASSLGGLVNTEAFF

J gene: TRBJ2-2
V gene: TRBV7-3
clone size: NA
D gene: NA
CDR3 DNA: TGTGCCAGCAGCTTATTAGGGGGGAACACCGGGGAGCTGTTTTTT
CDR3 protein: CASSLLGGNTGELFF

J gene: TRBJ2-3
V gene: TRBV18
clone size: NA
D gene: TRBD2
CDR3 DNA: TGTGCCAGCTCACCACCGGTTTCTAGCGGCAAAGATACGCAGTATTTT
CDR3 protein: CASSPPVSSGKDTQYF

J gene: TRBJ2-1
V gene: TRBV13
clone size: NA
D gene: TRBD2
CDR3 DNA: TGTGCCAGCAGCTTCCGACAGCGGGGTGAGCAGTTCTTC
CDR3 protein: CASSFRQRGEQFF

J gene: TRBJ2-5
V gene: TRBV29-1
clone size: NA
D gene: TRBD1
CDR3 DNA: TGCAGCGTTGAAGTAGCGGCAGGGGGCGGGGAGACCCAGTACTTC
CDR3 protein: CSVEVAAGGGETQYF

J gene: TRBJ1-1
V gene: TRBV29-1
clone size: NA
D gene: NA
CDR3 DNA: TGCAGCGCCTCTCGGGGATCGGGGAACACTGAAGCTTTCTTT
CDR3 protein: CSASRGSGNTEAFF

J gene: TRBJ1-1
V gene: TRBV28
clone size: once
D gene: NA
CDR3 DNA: TGTGCCAGCAGTGATACCGGGAGAATAAGATTGAGGACTGAAGCTTTCTTT
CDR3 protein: CASSDTGRIRLRTEAFF

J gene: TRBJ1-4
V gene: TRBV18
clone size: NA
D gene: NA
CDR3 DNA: TGTGCCAGCTCACCAGGCGGTCCAACTAATGAAAAACTGTTTTTT
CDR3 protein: CASSPGGPTNEKLFF

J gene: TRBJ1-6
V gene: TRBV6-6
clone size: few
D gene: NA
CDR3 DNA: TGTGCCAGCAGGCGATCTACAGGGATAGGGTTTTCACCCCTCCACTTT
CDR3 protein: CASRRSTGIGFSPLHF

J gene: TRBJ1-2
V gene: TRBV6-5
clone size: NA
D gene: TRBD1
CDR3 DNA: TGTGCCAGCAGCCTACAGGGGGCAGGCTATGGCTACACCTTC
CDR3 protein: CASSLQGAGYGYTF

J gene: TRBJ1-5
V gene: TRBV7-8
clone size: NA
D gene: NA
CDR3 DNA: TGTGCCAGCAGCTTTTCGGAGGGAGACCAGCCCCAGCATTTT
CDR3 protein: CASSFSEGDQPQHF

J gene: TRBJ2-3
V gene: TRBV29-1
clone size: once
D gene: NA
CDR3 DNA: TGCAGCGTTCGGGTCACAGATACGCAGTATTTT
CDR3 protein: CSVRVTDTQYF

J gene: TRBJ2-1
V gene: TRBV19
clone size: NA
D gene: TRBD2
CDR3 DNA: TGTGCCAGTAGTCTACTCCCTAGCGGGAGGGCCAATGAGCAGTTCTTC
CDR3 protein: CASSLLPSGRANEQFF

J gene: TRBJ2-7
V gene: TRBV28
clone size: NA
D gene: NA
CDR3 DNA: TGTGCCAGCAGTCCTCAGACAGGGAGGTCCTACGAGCAGTACTTC
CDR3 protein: CASSPQTGRSYEQYF

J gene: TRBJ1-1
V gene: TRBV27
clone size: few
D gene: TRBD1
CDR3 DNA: TGTGCCAGCAGTTTGACAGGGAGCACTGAAGCTTTCTTT
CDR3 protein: CASSLTGSTEAFF

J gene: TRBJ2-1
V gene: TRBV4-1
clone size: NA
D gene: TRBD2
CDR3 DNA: TGCGCCAGCAGCCTACGACTGACTAGCGGGAGGGGAAATGAGCAGTTCTTC
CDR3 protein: CASSLRLTSGRGNEQFF

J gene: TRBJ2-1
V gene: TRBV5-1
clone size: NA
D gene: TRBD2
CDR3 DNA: TGCGCCAGCAGCTTGGATTTAGCGGGTATCTACAATGAGCAGTTCTTC
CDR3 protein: CASSLDLAGIYNEQFF

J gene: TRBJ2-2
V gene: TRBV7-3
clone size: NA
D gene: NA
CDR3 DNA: TGTGCCAGCAGCGTCTCTAGTGGGAGAAGGGAGCTGTTTTTT
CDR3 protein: CASSVSSGRRELFF

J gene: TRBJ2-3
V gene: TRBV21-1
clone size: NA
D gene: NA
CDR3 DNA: TGTGCCAGGGTGGAGGGAATGGGCACAGATACGCAGTATTTT
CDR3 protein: CARVEGMGTDTQYF

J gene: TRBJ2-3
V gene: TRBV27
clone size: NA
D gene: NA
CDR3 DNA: TGTGCCAGCTCCCACTTAGGCCTCGGGGAGGAAGATACGCAGTATTTT
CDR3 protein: CASSHLGLGEEDTQYF

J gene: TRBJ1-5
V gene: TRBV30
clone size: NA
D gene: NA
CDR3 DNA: TGTGCCTTCTCACAGGGAGGCAATCAGCCCCAGCATTTT
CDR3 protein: CAFSQGGNQPQHF

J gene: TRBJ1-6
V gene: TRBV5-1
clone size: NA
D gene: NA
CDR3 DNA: TGCGCCAGCAGCTTGGACGACTCCGGGATTTCACCCCTCCACTTT
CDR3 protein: CASSLDDSGISPLHF

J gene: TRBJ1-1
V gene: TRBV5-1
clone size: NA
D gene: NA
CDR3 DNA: TGCGCCAGCAGCCGCGCGACAGTGGGCAACGCTGAAGCTTTCTTT
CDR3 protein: CASSRATVGNAEAFF

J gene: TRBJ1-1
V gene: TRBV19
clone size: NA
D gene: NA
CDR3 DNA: TGTGCCAGTAGTATCAGGGGACCGAGGGGGAACACTGAAGCTTTCTTT
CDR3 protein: CASSIRGPRGNTEAFF

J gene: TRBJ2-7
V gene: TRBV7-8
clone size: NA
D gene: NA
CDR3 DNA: TGTGCCAGCAGCTTAGCTAGACTTACTAGGGAGCAGTACTTC
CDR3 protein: CASSLARLTREQYF

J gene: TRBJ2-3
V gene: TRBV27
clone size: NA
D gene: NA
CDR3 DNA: TGTGCCAGCAGTTTAGGGGCCCTATGGGAGGATGAGGACGATACGCAGTATTTT
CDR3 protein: CASSLGALWEDEDDTQYF

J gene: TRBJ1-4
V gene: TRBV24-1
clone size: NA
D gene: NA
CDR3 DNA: TGTGCCACCAGTGATCCCTCGGGGGATCCTGAAAAACTGTTTTTT
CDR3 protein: CATSDPSGDPEKLFF

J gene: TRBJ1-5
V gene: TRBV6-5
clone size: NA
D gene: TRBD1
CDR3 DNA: TGTGCCACCTTGGGACAGGGGACGCCGCCCCAGCATTTT
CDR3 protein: CATLGQGTPPQHF

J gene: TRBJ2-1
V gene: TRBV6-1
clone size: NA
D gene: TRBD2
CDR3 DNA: TGTGCCAGCAGTGATAATATGGGACTAGCGGGATTGAGTCTCGGCAATGAGCAGTTCTTC
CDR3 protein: CASSDNMGLAGLSLGNEQFF

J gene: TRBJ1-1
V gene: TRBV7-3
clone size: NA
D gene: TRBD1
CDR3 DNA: TGTGCCAGCAGCCAATACGGGGACAGCCCGAACACTGAAGCTTTCTTT
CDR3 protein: CASSQYGDSPNTEAFF

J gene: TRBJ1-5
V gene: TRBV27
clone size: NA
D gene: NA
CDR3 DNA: TGTGCCAGCAGTCCCAACGGTAGGAGCAGTCAGCCCCAGCATTTT
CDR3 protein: CASSPNGRSSQPQHF

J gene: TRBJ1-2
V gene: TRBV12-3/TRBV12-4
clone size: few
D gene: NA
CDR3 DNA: TGTGCCAGCAGCAAGGGGGTAGGCTACACCTTC
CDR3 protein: CASSKGVGYTF

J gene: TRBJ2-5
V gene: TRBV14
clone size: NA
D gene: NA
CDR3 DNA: TGTGCCAGCAGCCAAGTTGCCAGCCGCGGAGAGACCCAGTACTTC
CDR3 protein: CASSQVASRGETQYF

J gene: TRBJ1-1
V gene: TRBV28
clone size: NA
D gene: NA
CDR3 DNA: TGTGCCAGCAGTTTACAGGTTTGGACTGAAGCTTTCTTT
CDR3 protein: CASSLQVWTEAFF

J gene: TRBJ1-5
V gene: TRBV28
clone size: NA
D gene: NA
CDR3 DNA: TGTGCCAGCACCCCGCACCGGGGCAATCAGCCCCAGCATTTT
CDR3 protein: CASTPHRGNQPQHF

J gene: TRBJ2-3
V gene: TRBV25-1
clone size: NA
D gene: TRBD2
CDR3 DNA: TGTGCCAGCAGTGTCGCCAATGGCGGGGGGGGTACAGATACGCAGTATTTT
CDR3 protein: CASSVANGGGGTDTQYF